This passage covers 30 T cell receptor beta chains from one sample sequenced in a study of early T cells in non-severe SARS-CoV-2 infection (dated by TCRdb to the early 2020s). The receptor library was made with 5' RACE. The sample was run on a NextSeq 500. The raw public data were reprocessed by TCRdb itself: fastp quality trimming at Q25, MiXCR clonotype calling, in-frame beta chains only. Rows are unified per CDR3 protein, each entry keeping the most common DNA and genes. This sample comprises 75,000 to 80,000 distinct CDR3 sequences, roughly a sixth of them detected only once. The ten largest clones take up about 3% of the sample. The specimen was whole blood. All receptors come from an adult who was a healthcare worker with PCR-confirmed SARS-CoV-2 infection or an uninfected control (not recorded which).

A few counts support this clonotype. This rearrangement joins TRBV20-1 to TRBJ1-5; D is unresolved. With 0 bases removed from V and 3 bases from J, the gap between germline ends came to 9 bases. Germline CDR1 is DFQATT and CDR2 is SNEGSKA (reference sequence). The CDR3 sequence is 14 residues long. DNA for the CDR3: TGCAGTGCTAGAGAGTCTGGGTTCAATCAGCCCCAGCATTTT. This sequence encodes CSARESGFNQPQHF.

The V gene is TRBV20-1, the J gene TRBJ2-3; 9 nucleotides match TRBD2. Per germline, CDR1 DFQATT and CDR2 SNEGSKA (reference sequence). The CDR3 covers 15 residues. J was trimmed by 2 bases and V by 4 bases; bases with no gene match: 7. The CDR3 region is CSAISGRTTTDTQYF. The CDR3 DNA sequence: TGCAGTGCTATCAGCGGGAGGACAACCACAGATACGCAGTATTTT.

Notes on this clonotype: One junction end does not reproduce the germline sequence, and a read error may be involved. The V call is TRBV7-7, the J call TRBJ2-1; possibly TRBD1 or TRBD2 for D (5 bases each). Per the germline V gene, CDR1 is SSHAT and CDR2 is FNYEAQ (reference sequence). The CDR3 is made up of 17 amino acids. The CDR3: CASSFHPGQSSYNEQFF. The CDR3 nucleotides read TGTGCTAGCAGCTTTCACCCGGGGCAAAGCTCCTACAATGAGCAGTTCTTC.

This clonotype has only a few counts. The chain carries TRBV18 and TRBJ2-2, with D maybe TRBD1 (6 bases). The CDR3 loop spans 15 amino acids. Trimming shortened V by 3 bases and J by 1 base, and 9 bases separated the two germline ends. The germline gives CDR1 KGHSH, CDR2 LQKENI. The CDR3: CASSPPGQNTGELFF. The CDR3 coding sequence is TGTGCCAGCTCACCGCCGGGACAGAACACCGGGGAGCTGTTTTTT.

The sample holds a few counts of this clonotype. The chain joins TRBV3-1 to TRBJ2-7; 8 bases agree with TRBD1. J lost 4 bases, V lost 5 bases, and 13 bases had no gene match. The CDR3 runs to 16 residues. Germline loops: CDR1 LGHDT, CDR2 YNNKEL (reference sequence). CDR3 protein: CASSGATRGQKYEQYF. In nucleotides, the CDR3 is TGTGCCAGCAGCGGTGCAACCAGGGGGCAGAAATACGAGCAGTACTTC.

The chain is built from TRBV5-6 and TRBJ1-1; tentatively, D is TRBD1 (5 bases). V was shortened by 8 bases and J by 2 bases, with 16 bases between the two germline ends. This CDR3 contains 14 residues. Per germline, CDR1 SGHDT and CDR2 YYEEEE. Here the CDR3 DNA reads TGTGCCAGTGGTGTAGGGGCGTCCAACACTGAAGCTTTCTTT. As protein: CASGVGASNTEAFF.

This clonotype was picked up a small number of times. The rearrangement joins TRBV5-4 to TRBJ1-2; D not certain. The germline CDR1 and CDR2 sequences are SGHNT and YYREEE (reference sequence). V gave up 4 bases and J gave up 3 bases, with 19 bases separating them. This CDR3 comprises 16 residues. The CDR3 loop reads CASSPEDGNKYYGYTF. In DNA, the CDR3 is TGTGCCAGCAGCCCAGAGGACGGGAACAAATACTATGGCTACACCTTC.

This sequence joins TRBV12-3 or TRBV12-4 and TRBJ2-2, with 8 positions matching TRBD1. This CDR3 has 18 amino acids. J gave up 0 bases and V 6 bases, and 12 bases lay outside the gene matches. The CDR3 is CASSPAHPGQANTGELFF. CDR3 DNA sequence: TGTGCCAGCAGCCCTGCTCATCCGGGACAGGCGAACACCGGGGAGCTGTTTTTT.

The chain uses TRBV25-1 and TRBJ1-1; D is unresolved. CDR1 and CDR2 (germline): MGHDK, SYGVNS. There are 13 residues in the CDR3. V lost 3 bases, J lost 8 bases, and 13 bases lay in between. The chain's CDR3 is CASSDRVRSEAFF. The CDR3, as DNA: TGTGCCAGCAGTGATAGGGTGCGATCAGAAGCTTTCTTT.

The chain has TRBV7-6 and TRBJ2-2; 7 bases map to TRBD2. The CDR3 has 17 residues. Germline trimming cut 5 bases from V and 0 bases from J; bases unmatched to any gene: 9. Germline V gives CDR1 SGHVS, CDR2 FNYEAQ. The CDR3 DNA sequence: TGTGCCAGCAGCCTCACCCCTGCGGGAGCGAACACCGGGGAGCTGTTTTTT. Translated: CASSLTPAGANTGELFF.

This clonotype has only one observation. The V and J genes are TRBV6-5 and TRBJ1-2; weak D call: TRBD1 (5 bases). CDR1 and CDR2 from the germline V gene are MNHEY and SVGAGI. V shed 2 bases and J shed 0 bases, with 10 bases lying between them. This CDR3 region has 15 residues. DNA of the CDR3: TGTGCCAGCAGTTACAGGGGTACCTCTAACTATGGCTACACCTTC. The encoded protein is CASSYRGTSNYGYTF.

The rearrangement links TRBV20-1 to TRBJ1-5; a possible D gene is TRBD1 (5 bases). Germline CDR1 DFQATT, CDR2 SNEGSKA (reference sequence). Trimming left V 6 bases short and J 2 bases short, with 14 bases between. The CDR3 runs to 14 residues. The CDR3 DNA follows: TGCAGTGCCCGCGGAGGGACGGGCAATCAGCCCCAGCATTTT. Its protein is CSARGGTGNQPQHF.

This clonotype was observed at least ten times. Here the CDR3 DNA reads TGCAGTGCCAGGGACAGGTCGGTTGGAAACACCATATATTTT. As protein: CSARDRSVGNTIYF. V is TRBV20-1 and J is TRBJ1-3, with 8 bases aligning to TRBD1. V lost 6 bases and J lost 3; bases outside the gene matches: 7. Germline CDR1 DFQATT, CDR2 SNEGSKA (reference sequence). This CDR3 is 14 amino acids long.

A few counts support this clonotype. The rearrangement links TRBV27 to TRBJ2-4; D not certain. Trimming removed 5 bases at V and 0 bases at J, with 11 bases between. In germline, CDR1 is MNHEY, CDR2 SMNVEV (reference sequence). There are 15 residues in the CDR3. The CDR3 spells CASSPWLLAKNIQYF. In DNA form, the CDR3 reads TGTGCCAGCAGTCCATGGCTACTAGCCAAAAACATTCAGTACTTC.

About this clonotype: Relative to the germline gene, one junction end is altered; a read error may explain this. J is TRBJ2-3 and V is TRBV29-1, with D perhaps matching TRBD1 or TRBD2 (6 bases each). The CDR3 sequence is 14 residues long. The germline V gene encodes CDR1 SQVTM and CDR2 ANQGSEA. CDR3 sequence: CSVVGGISTDTQYF. The CDR3 region has the DNA TGCAGCGTTGTAGGGGGGATCAGCACGGATACGCAGTATTTT.

The chain couples TRBV5-1 to TRBJ2-5, with 10 positions matching TRBD2. The CDR3 loop spans 15 amino acids. V gave up 1 base and J gave up 4 bases; unmatched junction bases: 4. The germline V gene encodes CDR1 SGHRS and CDR2 YFSETQ. The CDR3 reads CASSLTSGAPETQYF. The DNA of the CDR3 is TGCGCCAGCAGCTTGACTAGCGGGGCACCAGAGACCCAGTACTTC.

This clonotype was counted between two and nine times. V and J are TRBV24-1 and TRBJ2-3; 7 nucleotides align to TRBD2. V was clipped by 0 bases and J by 1 base; unmatched bases: 3. The CDR3 covers 16 residues. Germline V lookup: CDR1 KGHDR, CDR2 SFDVKD. CDR3: CATSDLASGRTDTQYF. The CDR3 region has the DNA TGTGCCACCAGTGATTTGGCTAGCGGACGCACAGATACGCAGTATTTT.

This clonotype has just a few counts. CDR3: CASSLNRGMSEAFF. CDR3 nucleotide sequence: TGCGCCAGCAGCTTGAACAGGGGAATGTCTGAAGCTTTCTTT. The chain is built from TRBV5-1 and TRBJ1-1; 7 bases agree with TRBD1. Looked up from germline, CDR1 is SGHRS and CDR2 is YFSETQ. This CDR3 contains 14 residues. Trimming took 1 base from V and 6 from J; bases not matched to a gene: 6.

This clonotype is categorized as medium-sized. The rearrangement links TRBV7-9 to TRBJ1-1, with D hard to call. Germline CDR1 and CDR2: SEHNR and FQNEAQ (reference sequence). Trimming took off 1 base at V and 7 bases at J, with 7 bases between the two ends. This CDR3 region has 12 residues. This CDR3 reads CASSLEGGEAFF. CDR3 nucleotide sequence: TGTGCCAGCAGCTTAGAAGGCGGTGAAGCTTTCTTT.

A single count supports this clonotype. The chain uses TRBV7-2 and TRBJ2-1, with D hard to call. Looked up from germline, CDR1 is SGHTA and CDR2 is FQGNSA. The CDR3 length is 14 residues. V was trimmed by 7 bases and J by 3 bases, leaving 13 bases between them. The CDR3 loop reads CASTPMAGYNEQFF. CDR3 nucleotides: TGTGCCAGCACCCCGATGGCTGGCTACAATGAGCAGTTCTTC.

This clonotype was found a few times. The chain is built from TRBV29-1 and TRBJ1-1; possible D gene TRBD1, 5 bases. Per germline, CDR1 SQVTM and CDR2 ANQGSEA. This CDR3 has 16 residues. Trimming left V 7 bases short and J 3 bases short, with 24 bases between. This CDR3 is CSALRQLTLGDTEAFF. DNA of the CDR3: TGCAGCGCCCTAAGACAACTTACTCTAGGGGACACTGAAGCTTTCTTT.

In this sample, this clonotype turned up a few times. This chain's CDR3 is CASSARPGPYEQYF. In DNA, the CDR3 is TGTGCCAGCAGCGCCCGCCCTGGCCCATACGAGCAGTACTTC. The rearrangement links TRBV7-6 to TRBJ2-7; D is ambiguous. Germline V gene sequence: CDR1 SGHVS, CDR2 FNYEAQ. The ends were cut back, 5 bases at V and 4 bases at J, with 15 bases in the middle. The CDR3 contains 14 residues.

This clonotype turned up a few times. The chain recombines TRBV7-2 with TRBJ2-7; weak D call: TRBD1 (6 bases). The CDR3 runs to 13 residues. V was shortened by 2 bases and J by 2 bases, with 7 bases between the two germline ends. Germline CDR1 and CDR2: SGHTA and FQGNSA. CDR3 sequence reads: CASSLNRAYEQYF. CDR3 coding DNA: TGTGCCAGCAGCTTAAACAGGGCCTACGAGCAGTACTTC.

The chain uses TRBV7-3 and TRBJ2-3; maybe TRBD1 (5 bases). Germline V gene lookup returns CDR1 SGHTA and CDR2 FQGTGA. The V end was cut by 0 bases, the J end by 5 bases, with 9 bases between. This CDR3 has 14 residues. CDR3 bases: TGTGCCAGCAGCTTAACCAGGACAAGAGATACGCAGTATTTT. Amino acid sequence: CASSLTRTRDTQYF.

V usage is TRBV18 and J usage is TRBJ2-3, with D uncertain. The CDR3 runs 11 residues. Deletions cut 3 bases from V and 2 bases from J, with 0 bases between. The germline CDR1 and CDR2 sequences are KGHSH and LQKENI. In nucleotides, the CDR3 is TGTGCCAGCTCACCCACAGATACGCAGTATTTT. Translated: CASSPTDTQYF.

This clonotype was counted a single time. The CDR3 carries no conserved terminal phenylalanine or tryptophan, so it likely arises from a read error. The gene calls are TRBV28 and TRBJ2-5; D possibly corresponds to TRBD2 (5 bases). Germline CDR1 is MDHEN and CDR2 is SYDVKM. Trimming cost V 3 bases and J 0 bases, with 14 bases left between them. CDR3 length equals 16 residues. In DNA, the CDR3 is TGTGCCAGCAGTTTTCCCCAACGGAGGTACCAAGAGACCCAGTACTCC. Its protein product is CASSFPQRRYQETQYS.

V gene TRBV28 combines with J gene TRBJ2-3, with 8 nucleotides matching TRBD2. Losses at the gene ends were 7 bases for V and 1 base for J; bases not matched to a gene: 4. The germline CDR1 and CDR2 sequences are MDHEN and SYDVKM. This CDR3 region has 14 residues. The CDR3 here is CASTQTSGTDTQYF. The CDR3 coding sequence is TGTGCCAGCACCCAGACTAGCGGCACAGATACGCAGTATTTT.

The chain is built from TRBV5-4 and TRBJ2-5; no firm D call. V was shortened by 1 base and J by 4 bases, with 5 bases between the two germline ends. The CDR3 covers 12 residues. CDR1 is SGHNT and CDR2 is YYREEE in the germline V gene (reference sequence). The CDR3 sequence is CASSLLPETQYF. The CDR3 coding sequence is TGTGCCAGCAGCTTGCTCCCAGAGACCCAGTACTTC.

The table lists this clonotype with a few counts. The rearrangement links TRBV10-3 to TRBJ2-1; TRBD1 matches 7 bases. V dropped 1 base and J dropped 4; count of bases not matched to a gene: 4. This CDR3 has 15 amino acids. Germline V gene sequence: CDR1 ENHRY, CDR2 SYGVKD. The CDR3 region is CAISELGQNYNEQFF. The CDR3 DNA reads TGTGCCATCAGTGAGTTGGGACAGAATTACAATGAGCAGTTCTTC.

A few counts support this clonotype. V usage is TRBV29-1 and J usage is TRBJ1-5, with a weak D call TRBD1 (5 bases). There are 12 residues in the CDR3. CDR1 is SQVTM, CDR2 ANQGSEA, per germline. Trimming left V 6 bases short and J 4 bases short, with 10 bases between. The CDR3 DNA follows: TGCAGCGTGAAGGGGTGGAATCAGCCCCAGCATTTT. Translated: CSVKGWNQPQHF.